This T cell receptor beta chain was sequenced for a study of T cells in women clearing cervical HPV infection. About this clone itself: Coverage ceases 3 residues before the CDR3 finishes, and the germline J gene fills in the end.

Germline CDR1 and CDR2: DFQATT and SNEGSKA (reference sequence). This CDR3 has 13 amino acids. V shed 5 bases and J 5 bases; nucleotides not matched to a gene: 7. Profiling relied on immunoSEQ multiplex PCR, and the TCRdb table lists in-frame clones only, not all of them. In total, the table holds 45,000 to 55,000 clones. This TCR was recovered from a woman aged 18 to 75 with a cervical HPV16 infection that either progressed to CIN3+ or cleared (not recorded which). Sequenced input: blood buffy coat. The chain is built from TRBV20-1 and TRBJ2-5; 8 bases fit TRBD1. The part of the CDR3 DNA that was read is TGCAGTGCTCCCGGACAGGGTTGGGAGACC. It encodes CSAPGQGWET. The whole CDR3 sequence reads CSAPGQGWETQYF.